These 6 T cell receptor beta chains were sequenced from one sample in a study of T cell responses to AZD1222 COVID-19 vaccine. The repertoire was sequenced with immunoSEQ multiplex PCR; TCRdb's copy has only in-frame clones and lacks some. The table lists about 120,000 clones, around 90% of them singletons. The specimen comprised peripheral blood, sampled 28 days after the second dose of the MenACWY control vaccine. Receptors originate from an adult who received the MenACWY meningococcal vaccine as a control.

The chain links TRBV11-3 to TRBJ2-1, with D possibly matching TRBD2 (6 bases). From germline, CDR1 is SGHNT and CDR2 YENEEA. V lost 5 bases and J lost 4, with 18 bases in between. The CDR3 is made up of 16 amino acids. CDR3 protein: CASSPNLAGSYNEQFF. CDR3 DNA: TGTGCCAGCAGCCCGAATCTGGCGGGATCGTACAATGAGCAGTTCTTC.

This chain joins TRBV7-2 and TRBJ2-5; perhaps TRBD2 as D (7 bases). Deletions cut 1 base from V and 5 bases from J, with 14 bases between. CDR3 size: 15 residues. Germline V lookup: CDR1 SGHTA, CDR2 FQGNSA. The CDR3 spells CASSLGGGAVETQYF. In DNA, the CDR3 is TGTGCCAGCAGCTTAGGTGGGGGGGCGGTGGAGACCCAGTACTTC.

The gene calls are TRBV9 and TRBJ2-5, with TRBD1 matching over 8 bases. Unmatched junction bases numbered 9, after V lost 0 bases and J lost 5 bases. Germline V gene sequence: CDR1 SGDLS, CDR2 YYNGEE. CDR3 size: 16 residues. The CDR3 bases are TGTGCCAGCAGCGTAGGGGGGACAGGCGGTAGGGAGACCCAGTACTTC. Amino acids: CASSVGGTGGRETQYF.

The chain carries TRBV4-1 and TRBJ1-4; TRBD1 is a possible D gene (5 bases). CDR1 and CDR2 (germline): MGHRA, YSYEKL. The CDR3 sequence is 19 residues long. Trimming took 4 bases from V and 2 from J, leaving 23 bases between them. The CDR3 DNA reads as TGCGCCAGCAGCCGAGCCCGCCGGCAGGGAACATGGACTAATGAAAAACTGTTTTTT. The encoded protein is CASSRARRQGTWTNEKLFF.

This chain links TRBV3-1 (or the pseudogene TRBV3-2) with TRBJ1-1, with TRBD1 as a possible D gene (5 bases). Germline CDR1 and CDR2: LGHDT and YNNKEL (reference sequence). V shed 4 bases and J shed 4 bases, with 13 bases lying between them. The CDR3 has 14 amino acids. CDR3 sequence: CASSREGFGTEAFF. The CDR3, as DNA: TGTGCCAGCAGCCGCGAGGGGTTTGGCACTGAAGCTTTCTTT.

J is TRBJ2-7 and V is TRBV27; 12 bases map to TRBD2. The trim removed 5 bases at V and 1 base at J, leaving 12 bases unmatched. This CDR3 region has 18 residues. Germline CDR1 reads MNHEY; CDR2 reads SMNVEV (reference sequence). The CDR3 bases are TGTGCCAGCAGTCCCATACCCAAAACTAGCGGGAGGTCCTACGAGCAGTACTTC. Protein product: CASSPIPKTSGRSYEQYF.